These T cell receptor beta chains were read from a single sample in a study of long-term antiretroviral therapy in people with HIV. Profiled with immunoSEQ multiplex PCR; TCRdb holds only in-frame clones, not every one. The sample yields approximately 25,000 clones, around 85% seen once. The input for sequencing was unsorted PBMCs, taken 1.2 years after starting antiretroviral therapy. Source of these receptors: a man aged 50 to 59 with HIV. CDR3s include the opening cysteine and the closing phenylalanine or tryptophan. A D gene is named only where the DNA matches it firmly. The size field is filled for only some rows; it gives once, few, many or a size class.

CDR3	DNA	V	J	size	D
CASSPPGTGYGYTF	TGTGCCAGCAGCCCTCCCGGGACCGGCTATGGCTACACCTTC	TRBV7-9	TRBJ1-2	-	-
CAWNEGRVVDEQYF	TGTGCCTGGAATGAGGGCAGGGTGGTCGACGAGCAGTACTTC	TRBV30	TRBJ2-7	-	-
CASSLGLGGLFF	TGTGCCAGCAGCTTGGGGCTCGGGGGGCTGTTTTTT	TRBV5-8	TRBJ1-4	-	-
CASSSRRTNTEAFF	TGTGCCAGCAGCTCACGAAGGACGAACACTGAAGCTTTCTTT	TRBV7-2	TRBJ1-1	-	-
CSVGRTGELFF	TGCAGCGTTGGCAGAACCGGGGAGCTGTTTTTT	TRBV29-1	TRBJ2-2	-	-
CASSPLIDEKLFF	TGCGCCAGCAGCCCACTCATTGATGAAAAACTGTTTTTT	TRBV4-1	TRBJ1-4	-	-
CASSFTGGYGYTF	TGTGCCAGCAGCTTCACAGGGGGCTATGGCTACACCTTC	TRBV5-4	TRBJ1-2	-	TRBD1
CASSFGNTGELFF	TGTGCCAGCAGTTTTGGGAACACCGGGGAGCTGTTTTTT	TRBV27	TRBJ2-2	once	-
CASSLVIGGGEQYF	TGTGCCAGCAGCTTGGTGATTGGGGGAGGCGAGCAGTACTTC	TRBV5-5	TRBJ2-7	-	-
CATGRTGGPYEQYF	TGTGCCACCGGACGGACAGGGGGCCCCTACGAGCAGTACTTC	TRBV28	TRBJ2-7	-	TRBD1
CASSLPGDPDTQYF	TGTGCCAGCAGCTTACCGGGGGACCCAGATACGCAGTATTTT	TRBV7-9	TRBJ2-3	-	-
CASSLGRVTEAFF	TGTGCCAGCAGTCTTGGACGGGTGACTGAAGCTTTCTTT	TRBV28	TRBJ1-1	-	-
CASRGSGANVLTF	TGTGCCAGCAGGGGGTCTGGGGCCAACGTCCTGACTTTC	TRBV11-2	TRBJ2-6	-	-
CASSYGGGPSYEQYF	TGTGCCAGCAGTTACGGCGGGGGTCCCTCCTACGAGCAGTACTTC	TRBV6-5	TRBJ2-7	-	TRBD2
CASSQTPQEQFF	TGCGCCAGCAGCCAAACCCCGCAGGAGCAGTTCTTC	TRBV4-3	TRBJ2-1	-	-
CASSDKRGKGGEQYF	TGTGCCAGCAGCGACAAGCGGGGTAAGGGGGGCGAGCAGTACTTC	TRBV7-2	TRBJ2-7	-	-